These 18 T cell receptor beta chains came from one sample sequenced in a study of cytomegalovirus exposure and HLA in healthy donors. The PCR employed 60 Vbeta primers together with 13 Jbeta primers. Profiled with immunoSEQ multiplex PCR; TCRdb holds only in-frame clones, not every one. The sample consists of 200,000 to 250,000 clones, more than 75% of them appearing once. Input material: PBMCs. The receptors stem from a human donor in good health.

This clone was seen a handful of times. The rearrangement uses TRBV29-1 and TRBJ2-7, with 9 bases lining up with TRBD1. In germline, CDR1 is SQVTM, CDR2 ANQGSEA. The CDR3 extends over 14 amino acids. J lost 5 bases, V lost 6 bases, and 11 bases had no gene match. In DNA, the CDR3 is TGCAGCGTCGCGGGACAGGGTGTGAGGAACGAGCAGTACTTC. Residues: CSVAGQGVRNEQYF.

The V call is TRBV7-9, the J call TRBJ2-5; the match to TRBD2 covers 7 bases. CDR3 length equals 15 residues. Germline V gene lookup returns CDR1 SEHNR and CDR2 FQNEAQ (reference sequence). J gave up 7 bases and V 5 bases, and 13 bases lay outside the gene matches. The CDR3 DNA sequence: TGTGCCAGCAGCCACCGGATCCCCGGGGAGGGGACCCAGTACTTC. Encoded protein: CASSHRIPGEGTQYF. The entire variable domain, with the rest obtained from reference TRBV7-9 and TRBJ2-5, is as follows: DTGVSQNPRHKITKRGQNVTFRCDPISEHNRLYWYRQTLGQGPEFLTYFQNEAQLEKSRLLSDRFSAERPKGSFSTLEIQRTEQGDSAMYLCASSHRIPGEGTQYFGPGTRLLVL.

The J gene is TRBJ1-2, the V gene TRBV27; 7 nucleotides match TRBD1. Per germline, CDR1 MNHEY and CDR2 SMNVEV (reference sequence). The CDR3 spans 13 residues. The ends lost 6 bases at V and 8 bases at J; junction bases unmatched: 9. CDR3 region: CASRSDRVKGYTF. The CDR3 coding sequence is TGTGCCAGCAGATCCGACAGGGTGAAGGGCTACACCTTC.

The genes are TRBV5-4 and TRBJ2-2; TRBD2 is a possible D gene (6 bases). Between the trimmed V and J ends, which lost 7 bases and 0 bases, there was a span of 13 bases. Germline V lookup: CDR1 SGHNT, CDR2 YYREEE (reference sequence). The CDR3 is 15 amino acids. CDR3 nucleotide sequence: TGTGCCAGCGAAATAGGAGGGACGAACACCGGGGAGCTGTTTTTT. Protein product: CASEIGGTNTGELFF.

This rearrangement joins TRBV29-1 to TRBJ2-3; D uncertain. V was cut by 7 bases and J by 4 bases, with 21 bases left in between. The CDR3 has 15 amino acids. Germline V lookup: CDR1 SQVTM, CDR2 ANQGSEA. The CDR3 sequence is CSAAELRKISDTQYF. CDR3 nucleotide sequence: TGCAGCGCTGCCGAACTGAGAAAGATATCAGATACGCAGTATTTT.

V and J are TRBV5-1 and TRBJ1-1; 7 bases fit TRBD1. Trimming removed 4 bases from V and 6 bases from J; junction bases left unmatched: 6. Germline CDR1 reads SGHRS; CDR2 reads YFSETQ. The CDR3 is made up of 13 amino acids. CDR3: CASSPQGTAEAFF. DNA of the CDR3: TGCGCCAGCAGCCCCCAGGGGACAGCTGAAGCTTTCTTT.

V and J are TRBV29-1 and TRBJ2-7; 7 bases align to TRBD1. Germline V lookup: CDR1 SQVTM, CDR2 ANQGSEA. The CDR3 is made up of 12 amino acids. The J segment lost 5 bases and the V segment lost 4 bases, leaving 5 bases of the junction unmatched. The CDR3, as DNA: TGCAGCGTTGGGGGTGACAGGGACGAGCAGTACTTC. Its protein product is CSVGGDRDEQYF.

This rearrangement joins TRBV27 to TRBJ2-7; a possible D gene is TRBD1 (5 bases). V shed 6 bases and J shed 1 base, with 10 bases lying between them. The CDR3 has 13 residues. In germline, CDR1 is MNHEY, CDR2 SMNVEV (reference sequence). The CDR3 loop is CASRQVQSYEQYF. CDR3 bases: TGTGCCAGCAGACAGGTGCAATCCTACGAGCAGTACTTC.

The rearrangement joins TRBV9 to TRBJ2-2; a possible D gene is TRBD2 (5 bases). Germline V gene lookup returns CDR1 SGDLS and CDR2 YYNGEE. The CDR3 loop spans 16 amino acids. V lost 1 base and J lost 4, with 14 bases in between. CDR3 region: CASSVWWNSGTGELFF. For the CDR3, the DNA is TGTGCCAGCAGCGTATGGTGGAACAGCGGCACCGGGGAGCTGTTTTTT. The full variable domain, in which reference TRBV9 and TRBJ2-2 provide the parts outside the CDR3, is DSGVTQTPKHLITATGQRVTLRCSPRSGDLSVYWYQQSLDQGLQFLIQYYNGEERAKGNILERFSAQQFPDLHSELNLSSLELGDSALYFCASSVWWNSGTGELFFGEGSRLTVL.

The chain uses TRBV6-6 and TRBJ2-1, with D maybe TRBD2 (6 bases). V was shortened by 7 bases and J by 8 bases, with 15 bases between the two germline ends. This CDR3 is 13 amino acids long. Per the germline V gene, CDR1 is MNHNY and CDR2 is SVGAGI (reference sequence). CDR3 DNA: TGTGCCAGCATCCCTAGCGTGTATGATGAGCAGTTCTTC. Its translation is CASIPSVYDEQFF.

CDR3 nucleotides: TGTGCCAGCAGCCAAGGACTCCCTGCCACAGATACGCAGTATTTT. This gives the protein CASSQGLPATDTQYF. The chain is built from TRBV14 and TRBJ2-3; D not certain. The CDR3 is 15 residues long. Trimming stripped 1 base from V and 2 bases from J, with 10 bases between. Germline CDR1 is SGHDN and CDR2 is FVKESK.

This sequence joins TRBV27 and TRBJ2-1; 10 nucleotides agree with TRBD1. Germline CDR1 MNHEY, CDR2 SMNVEV (reference sequence). V shed 4 bases, J shed 7 bases, and the junction held 7 bases outside the gene matches. The CDR3 consists of 15 residues. This CDR3 reads CASSSSDRGHNEQFF. The CDR3 DNA reads TGTGCCAGCAGTTCATCCGACAGGGGGCATAATGAGCAGTTCTTC.

The CDR3 region is CASSLLGGTGIETQYF. The CDR3 region has the DNA TGCGCCAGCAGCTTGTTGGGCGGGACAGGGATAGAGACCCAGTACTTC. This sequence joins TRBV5-1 and TRBJ2-5, with 9 bases fitting TRBD1. V was clipped by 1 base and J by 4 bases; unmatched bases: 8. Germline CDR1 and CDR2: SGHRS and YFSETQ. The CDR3 runs 16 residues.

This sequence joins TRBV6-5 and TRBJ1-4; the match to TRBD1 covers 8 bases. Trimming took 5 bases from V and 7 from J; bases not matched to a gene: 6. Germline V gene lookup returns CDR1 MNHEY and CDR2 SVGAGI. There are 14 residues in the CDR3. The CDR3 nucleotides are TGTGCCAGCAGTCCAGGGGGCTTTGGTGAAAAACTGTTTTTT. Translated, it gives CASSPGGFGEKLFF.

V usage is TRBV7-2 and J usage is TRBJ2-3; 8 bases align to TRBD2. Trimming at V came to 5 bases and at J to 5 bases, leaving 9 bases not matched to a gene. The germline V gene has CDR1 SGHTA and CDR2 FQGNSA. The CDR3 runs to 15 residues. DNA of the CDR3: TGTGCCAGCAGCATAGTAGCGGGAAGAGGAGATACGCAGTATTTT. Its protein is CASSIVAGRGDTQYF.

The V and J genes are TRBV7-2 and TRBJ1-1; no definite D call. Trimming removed 2 bases at V and 0 bases at J, with 19 bases between. Per the germline V gene, CDR1 is SGHTA and CDR2 is FQGNSA. The CDR3 has 18 amino acids. This CDR3 is CASSLRSGPGTLNTEAFF. The CDR3 DNA sequence: TGTGCCAGCAGCTTAAGGTCAGGTCCAGGAACCCTGAACACTGAAGCTTTCTTT.

This clone was detected once. The chain is built from TRBV18 and TRBJ1-1, with D possibly being TRBD1 (6 bases). The CDR3 loop spans 15 amino acids. Deletions cut 6 bases from V and 5 bases from J, with 19 bases between. Germline lookup yields CDR1 KGHSH and CDR2 LQKENI. DNA of the CDR3: TGTGCCAGCTCTCCCACAGTCAGGGGAGAGACTGAAGCTTTCTTT. It specifies CASSPTVRGETEAFF. Full variable domain (outside the CDR3, taken from reference TRBV18 and TRBJ1-1): NAGVMQNPRHLVRRRGQEARLRCSPMKGHSHVYWYRQLPEEGLKFMVYLQKENIIDESGMPKERFSAEFPKEGPSILRIQQVVRGDSAAYFCASSPTVRGETEAFFGQGTRLTVV.

J is TRBJ2-3 and V is TRBV11-2; maybe TRBD2 (5 bases). In germline, CDR1 is SGHAT, CDR2 FQNNGV. The CDR3 length is 13 residues. The germline V and J ends were trimmed by 6 bases and 1 base, with 8 bases remaining between them. This CDR3 is CASSYSGTDTQYF. The CDR3 nucleotides are TGTGCCAGCAGTTATAGCGGCACAGATACGCAGTATTTT. Drawing the rest from reference TRBV11-2 and TRBJ2-3, the complete variable domain is EAGVAQSPRYKIIEKRQSVAFWCNPISGHATLYWYQQILGQGPKLLIQFQNNGVVDDSQLPKDRFSAERLKGVDSTLKIQPAKLEDSAVYLCASSYSGTDTQYFGPGTRLTVL.